The 5 T cell receptor beta chains listed next were all sequenced from one sample in a study of blood T cells in healthy people across ages. Next came a second PCR, run for about 6 to 12 cycles, which used a sample-barcoded 5' primer along with a J-beta primer mix. TCRdb re-analysed the 5' RACE reads in MiXCR, keeping a single row per CDR3 protein. Seen here are over 1,500,000 distinct CDR3 sequences, about 49% observed once, and the top ten hold 2.1%. The sample taken for sequencing was blood. These receptors all come from a woman in her 40s in good health.

Comments on this clonotype: At one end the junction does not follow the germline gene, possibly because of a read error. The chain joins TRBV28 to TRBJ2-6; 8 bases are a match to TRBD1. Germline CDR1 MDHEN, CDR2 SYDVKM. The CDR3 is made up of 16 amino acids. The CDR3 sequence: CANSSQGARGANVLTF. In DNA, the CDR3 is TGTGCCAACAGTTCGCAGGGGGCTCGTGGGGCCAACGTCCTGACTTTC.

This clonotype has only a few counts. V usage is TRBV24-1 and J usage is TRBJ2-7; weak D call: TRBD2 (6 bases). Germline CDR1 reads KGHDR; CDR2 reads SFDVKD. The CDR3 length is 14 residues. V was cut by 7 bases and J by 3 bases, with 15 bases left in between. DNA for the CDR3: TGTGCCACCAGGGAGGGCCAAGGCTTCTACGAGCAGTACTTC. It specifies CATREGQGFYEQYF.

The chain is built from TRBV5-1 and TRBJ2-2, with D possibly being TRBD1 (5 bases). Germline-derived CDR1 and CDR2 are SGHRS and YFSETQ. The V end lost 4 bases, the J end lost 2 bases, and 12 bases lay between the germline ends. CDR3 length: 15 amino acids. The CDR3 loop is CASSQGFRNTGELFF. For the CDR3, the DNA is TGCGCCAGCAGCCAGGGTTTTAGAAACACCGGGGAGCTGTTTTTT.

A note on this clonotype: The junction differs from germline at one of its ends, possibly a read error. V and J are TRBV20-1 and TRBJ2-3; weak D call: TRBD1 (6 bases). The CDR3 sequence is 14 residues long. Germline V gene sequence: CDR1 DFQATT, CDR2 SNEGSKA (reference sequence). Written as DNA, the CDR3 is TGCAGTGCTAGTCGGGACACGAGCACAGCTACGCAGTATTTT. Its protein is CSASRDTSTATQYF.

The rearrangement joins TRBV6-2 or TRBV6-3 to TRBJ2-4, with D perhaps matching TRBD1 (6 bases). This CDR3 spans 15 amino acids. Germline CDR1 reads MNHEY; CDR2 reads SVGEGT. V lost 5 bases, J lost 0 bases, and 11 bases lay in between. DNA of the CDR3: TGTGCCAGCAGTGGGACAACACTAGCCAAAAACATTCAGTACTTC. It is translated as CASSGTTLAKNIQYF.